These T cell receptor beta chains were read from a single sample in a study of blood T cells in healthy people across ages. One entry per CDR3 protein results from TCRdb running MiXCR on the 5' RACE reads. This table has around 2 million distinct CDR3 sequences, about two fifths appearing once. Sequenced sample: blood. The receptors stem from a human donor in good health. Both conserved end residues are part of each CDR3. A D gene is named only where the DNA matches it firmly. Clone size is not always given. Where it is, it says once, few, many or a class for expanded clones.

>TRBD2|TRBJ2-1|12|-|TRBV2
TGTGCCAGCATGAATTCCGGGACTAGTAAGTTCTTC
CASMNSGTSKFF
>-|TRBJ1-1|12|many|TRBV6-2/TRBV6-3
TGTGCCAGCAGTTACTGGGACACTGAAGCTTTCTTT
CASSYWDTEAFF
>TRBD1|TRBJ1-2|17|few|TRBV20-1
TGCAGTGCTAGGGCTAATCCCGGACAGGGTTTCGACTATGGCTACACCTTC
CSARANPGQGFDYGYTF
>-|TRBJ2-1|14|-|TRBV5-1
TGCGCCAGCAGCTTGGAGGACCCTTCCTATGAGCAGTTCTTC
CASSLEDPSYEQFF
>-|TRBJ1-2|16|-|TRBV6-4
TGTGCCAGCAGTGACCTAAAAGTGTGGTTTAACTATGGCTACACCTTC
CASSDLKVWFNYGYTF
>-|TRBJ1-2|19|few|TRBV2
TGTGCCAGCAGTGAAACTTTAACAGGTTTCAGTCCCTCGACCTATGGCTACACCTTC
CASSETLTGFSPSTYGYTF
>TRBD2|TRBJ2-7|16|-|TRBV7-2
TGTGCCAGCAGCTCCCTAGCCGGACTAGCGGGGGGCGAGCAGTACTTC
CASSSLAGLAGGEQYF
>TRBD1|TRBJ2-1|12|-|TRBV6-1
TGTGCCAGCAGCACAGGGGTAAATGAGCAGTTCTTC
CASSTGVNEQFF
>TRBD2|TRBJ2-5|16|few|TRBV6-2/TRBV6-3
TGTGCCAGCACCGCCGGACTAGCGGGGGGTGAAGAGACCCAGTACTTC
CASTAGLAGGEETQYF
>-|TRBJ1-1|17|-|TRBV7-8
TGTGCCAGCAGCCTCCGTATTCTGACTACACAGAACACTGAAGCTTTCTTT
CASSLRILTTQNTEAFF
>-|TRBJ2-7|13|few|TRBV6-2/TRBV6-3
TGTGCCAGCAGTTATCTCGACAGAGACGAGCAGTACTTC
CASSYLDRDEQYF
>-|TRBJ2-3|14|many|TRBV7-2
TGTGCCAGCAGCTTCTTCCTGAGCACAGATACGCAGTATTTT
CASSFFLSTDTQYF
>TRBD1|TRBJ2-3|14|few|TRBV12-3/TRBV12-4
TGTGCCAGCACCACTACAGGGGGCGAGGATACGCAGTATTTT
CASTTTGGEDTQYF
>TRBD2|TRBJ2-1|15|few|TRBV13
TGTGCCAGCAGCTGGGGACTAGCCTCCTACAATGAGCAGTTCTTC
CASSWGLASYNEQFF
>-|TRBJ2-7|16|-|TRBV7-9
TGTGCCAGCAGCTACAGCAGGGAGGCATCCTCCTACGAGCAGTACTTC
CASSYSREASSYEQYF
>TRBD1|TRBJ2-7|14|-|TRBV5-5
TGTGCCAGCAGCTTCCGGACAGGGGTCGGCGAGCAGTACTTC
CASSFRTGVGEQYF
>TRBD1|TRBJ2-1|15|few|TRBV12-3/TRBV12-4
TGTGCCAGCAGCCCAACGGGACAGGCTAACAATGAGCAGTTCTTC
CASSPTGQANNEQFF
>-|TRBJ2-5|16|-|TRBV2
TGTGCCAGTAGTGAGACAGCACCCCGCCCAACCGCGACCCAGTACTTC
CASSETAPRPTATQYF
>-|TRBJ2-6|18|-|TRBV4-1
TGCGCCAGCAGCCAAGAACAGACACGCCTCTCTGGGGCCAACGTCCTGACTTTC
CASSQEQTRLSGANVLTF
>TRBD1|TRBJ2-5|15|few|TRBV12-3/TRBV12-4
TGTGCCAGCAGCATCGACAGGGGACCCGGAGAGACCCAGTACTTC
CASSIDRGPGETQYF
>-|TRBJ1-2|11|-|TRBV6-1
TGTGCCACTACGACAGAGGGGAGCTACACCTTC
CATTTEGSYTF
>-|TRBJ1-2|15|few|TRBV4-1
TGCGCCAGCAGCCTATTCAGGGGTTCTAACTATGGCTACACCTTC
CASSLFRGSNYGYTF
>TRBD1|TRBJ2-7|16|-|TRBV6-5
TGTGCCAGCAGTTACTTCCCCCGGGGACAGTCCTACGAGCAGTACTTC
CASSYFPRGQSYEQYF
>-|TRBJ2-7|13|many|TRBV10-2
TGCGCCAGCAGTGGGGCTTCCGCCTACGAGCAGTACTTC
CASSGASAYEQYF
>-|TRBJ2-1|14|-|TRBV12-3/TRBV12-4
TGTGCCAGCAGGTTGGCGGGGGCCCGGAATGAGCAGTTCTTC
CASRLAGARNEQFF
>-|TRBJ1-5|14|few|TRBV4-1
TGCGCCAGCAGCTGGTGGGGGAGCAATCAGCCCCAGCATTTT
CASSWWGSNQPQHF
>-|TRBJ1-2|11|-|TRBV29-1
TGCAGCGTTCAACAGGTCTATGGCTACATCTTC
CSVQQVYGYIF
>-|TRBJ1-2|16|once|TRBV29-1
TGCAGCGTTGAAGACGCGCCCGGGGGGCGGGGATATGGCTACACCTTC
CSVEDAPGGRGYGYTF
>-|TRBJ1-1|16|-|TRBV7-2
TGTGCCAGCAGCTTAGCGCGGTTCGAGGGAAACACTGAAGCTTTCTTT
CASSLARFEGNTEAFF
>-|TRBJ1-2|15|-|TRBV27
TGTGCCAGCAGTTTATCCGACAGTACCTTCTATGGCTACACCTTC
CASSLSDSTFYGYTF
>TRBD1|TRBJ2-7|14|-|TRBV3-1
TGTGCCAGCAGCCAGACGACAGGGGACTACGAGCAGTACTTC
CASSQTTGDYEQYF
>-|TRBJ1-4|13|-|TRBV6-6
TGTGCCAGCAGTTACCAGGGTAGAGAAAAACGGTTTTTT
CASSYQGREKRFF
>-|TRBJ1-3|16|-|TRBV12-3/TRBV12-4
TGTGCCAGCAGGGTCCGGGGGAATCGGTCTGGAAACACCATATATTTT
CASRVRGNRSGNTIYF
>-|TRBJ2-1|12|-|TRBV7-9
TGTGCCAGCAGCTTGGATACAAGTGAGCAGTTCTTC
CASSLDTSEQFF
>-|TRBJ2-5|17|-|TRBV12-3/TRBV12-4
TGTGCCAGCAGTTTCGACATGGCCGGTAAAGGAGAAGAGACCCAGTACTTC
CASSFDMAGKGEETQYF